This T cell receptor (beta chain) stems from a study of T cell responses to AZD1222 COVID-19 vaccine. About the research overall: Second-dose intervals near 4 or 12 weeks were combined.

Comment on this clone: The antigen is undetermined.

Broader study findings: Donors skewed white British and female; clonal diversity was possibly underestimated. The study found Spike-specific TCR breadth and depth rose after two AZD1222 doses. Repertoire sampling was restricted to post-peak T cell response timepoints.

With 0 bases clipped from V and 10 bases from J, the junction kept 11 bases outside the gene matches. The CDR3 length is 16 residues. Germline values: CDR1 MNHEY, CDR2 SVGAGI. Sequencing was performed with immunoSEQ multiplex PCR; in TCRdb, only in-frame clones are kept and a portion is missing. This table holds about 120,000 clones, approximately 84% found once. This chain joins TRBV6-5 and TRBJ2-5; 10 nucleotides match TRBD2. The source of this sequence is an adult in good health. The specimen was peripheral blood, collected on day 0 of AZD1222 vaccination. The CDR3 reads CASSYSRGSGRLGQYF. DNA for the CDR3: TGTGCCAGCAGTTACTCCCGGGGTAGCGGGAGGTTAGGCCAGTACTTC.